This entry lists 17 T cell receptor beta chains sequenced from one sample in a study of neoadjuvant anti-PD-1 for oral cavity cancer. Only in-frame clones appear in the TCRdb table, and some are missing; sequencing was by immunoSEQ multiplex PCR. The sample comprises over 10,000 clones, over 60% of which are singletons, and 2.5% to 3.5% rests with the top ten. Time point: after neoadjuvant nivolumab, at surgical resection. The specimen comprised PBMCs, sampled after nivolumab (anti-PD-1) treatment. The receptors derive from a person between 35 and 79 years old with oral cavity squamous cell carcinoma.

The rearrangement uses TRBV9 and TRBJ1-1; TRBD1 might be the D (5 bases). CDR3 length equals 13 residues. The germline V gene encodes CDR1 SGDLS and CDR2 YYNGEE. V lost 0 bases, J lost 8 bases, and 11 bases lay in between. CDR3 residues: CASSVATQGEAFF. For the CDR3, the DNA is TGTGCCAGCAGCGTAGCTACCCAGGGAGAAGCTTTCTTT.

The genes are TRBV29-1 and TRBJ2-1; 9 bases align to TRBD1. Looked up from germline, CDR1 is SQVTM and CDR2 is ANQGSEA. The length of the CDR3 is 18 residues. J was trimmed by 1 base and V by 3 bases; bases with no gene match: 13. CDR3 nucleotide sequence: TGCAGCGTTGACTTTGGGGGGGAGGACAGGGGATCCTACAATGAGCAGTTCTTC. Encoded protein: CSVDFGGEDRGSYNEQFF.

The chain combines TRBV6-5 with TRBJ2-2; 12 bases match TRBD2. The CDR3 contains 16 residues. The V and J ends lost 4 bases and 5 bases, in that order; junction bases with no gene match: 5. Germline values: CDR1 MNHEY, CDR2 SVGAGI. The CDR3, as DNA: TGTGCCAGCAGTTCGACCGGGACTAGCGGGACCGGGGAGCTGTTTTTT. Its protein product is CASSSTGTSGTGELFF.

This chain uses TRBV5-6 with TRBJ1-1; D is undetermined. The CDR3 length is 14 residues. Germline V lookup: CDR1 SGHDT, CDR2 YYEEEE. Trimming left V 0 bases short and J 0 bases short, with 6 bases between. The CDR3 spells CASSLGTVNTEAFF. In nucleotides, the CDR3 is TGTGCCAGCAGCTTGGGGACCGTGAACACTGAAGCTTTCTTT.

The CDR3 protein is CASSTTGMNTEAFF. DNA for the CDR3: TGTGCCAGCAGCACTACAGGTATGAACACTGAAGCTTTCTTT. The J gene is TRBJ1-1, the V gene TRBV9; a possible D gene is TRBD1 (5 bases). Germline lookup yields CDR1 SGDLS and CDR2 YYNGEE. CDR3 length: 14 residues. The germline V and J ends were trimmed by 4 bases and 0 bases, with 10 bases remaining between them.

The chain combines TRBV18 with TRBJ1-1, with no clear D. Trimming cost V 2 bases and J 0 bases, with 7 bases left between them. Germline-derived CDR1 and CDR2 are KGHSH and LQKENI. The CDR3 loop spans 14 amino acids. The CDR3 bases are TGTGCCAGCTCACCAAGACAACTGAACACTGAAGCTTTCTTT. It yields the protein CASSPRQLNTEAFF.

The chain has TRBV13 and TRBJ1-1, with D tentatively TRBD1 (5 bases). Trimming removed 4 bases from V and 11 bases from J, with 14 bases in between. The CDR3 runs 12 residues. The germline V gene encodes CDR1 PRHDT and CDR2 FYEKMQ (reference sequence). Here the CDR3 reads CASSSRPSGAFF. Written as DNA, the CDR3 is TGTGCCAGCAGCTCCCGACCCTCAGGGGCTTTCTTT. The full variable domain, its missing parts supplied by reference TRBV13 and TRBJ1-1, is AAGVIQSPRHLIKEKRETATLKCYPIPRHDTVYWYQQGPGQDPQFLISFYEKMQSDKGSIPDRFSAQQFSDYHSELNMSSLELGDSALYFCASSSRPSGAFFGQGTRLTVV.

The chain joins TRBV2 to TRBJ1-4; D possibly corresponds to TRBD1 (6 bases). This CDR3 is 16 amino acids long. The V gene lost 5 bases and the J gene lost 2 bases, with 15 bases spanning the gap. The germline V gene has CDR1 SNHLY and CDR2 FYNNEI. The CDR3 DNA is TGTGCCAGCAGTCCCCAACAGGGACGGACTAATGAAAAACTGTTTTTT. This translates into CASSPQQGRTNEKLFF.

The chain links TRBV9 to TRBJ2-3, with D perhaps matching TRBD1 or TRBD2 (7 bases each). CDR1 and CDR2 from the germline V gene are SGDLS and YYNGEE. The V end was cut by 3 bases, the J end by 5 bases, with 16 bases between. The CDR3 is 15 residues long. CDR3 residues: CASSGQGGVRDTQYF. CDR3 in DNA: TGTGCCAGCAGCGGTCAGGGGGGGGTCAGAGATACGCAGTATTTT.

V is TRBV11-3 and J is TRBJ2-3; the D gene is possibly TRBD2 (5 bases). CDR3 length equals 12 residues. Germline CDR1 SGHNT, CDR2 YENEEA. The V end lost 5 bases, the J end lost 3 bases, and 6 bases lay between the germline ends. The CDR3: CASSGGTDTQYF. The CDR3 DNA reads as TGTGCCAGCAGCGGCGGGACAGATACGCAGTATTTT.

The chain recombines TRBV14 with TRBJ2-7, with TRBD2 identical over 7 bases. V shed 4 bases, J shed 3 bases, and the junction held 12 bases outside the gene matches. This CDR3 is built from 16 residues. The V gene's germline CDR1 is SGHDN and CDR2 FVKESK. The CDR3 is CASSLLGLAANYEQYF. For the CDR3, the DNA is TGTGCCAGCAGCCTGTTGGGGCTAGCGGCCAACTACGAGCAGTACTTC.

V gene TRBV5-4 combines with J gene TRBJ2-5, with 7 bases aligning to TRBD1. Germline lookup yields CDR1 SGHNT and CDR2 YYREEE (reference sequence). J lost 9 bases, V lost 4 bases, and 9 bases had no gene match. The CDR3 runs to 13 residues. CDR3 DNA sequence: TGTGCCAGCAGCCGGACAGGAGGACAGGCCCAGTACTTC. It yields the protein CASSRTGGQAQYF.

V usage is TRBV4-1 and J usage is TRBJ1-2; possible D gene TRBD1, 6 bases. Trimming stripped 2 bases from V and 5 bases from J, with 18 bases between. The CDR3 spans 16 residues. From germline, CDR1 is MGHRA and CDR2 YSYEKL. The CDR3 sequence is CASSQPGLGQLYGYTF. In nucleotides, the CDR3 is TGCGCCAGCAGCCAACCAGGCCTCGGACAGTTGTATGGCTACACCTTC.

The chain has TRBV7-8 and TRBJ2-5; 11 nucleotides align to TRBD2. The trim removed 0 bases at V and 4 bases at J, leaving 13 bases unmatched. Germline assignment: CDR1 SGHVS and CDR2 FQNEAQ. The CDR3 is 19 amino acids. The DNA of the CDR3 is TGTGCCAGCAGCTTAGCGGGGCCTAGCGGGAGGCGACGTGGAGAGACCCAGTACTTC. Encoded protein: CASSLAGPSGRRRGETQYF.

The chain recombines TRBV7-2 with TRBJ2-2; D call uncertain. CDR1 SGHTA and CDR2 FQGNSA come from the germline V gene. V lost 1 base and J lost 5, with 8 bases in between. This CDR3 region has 14 residues. CDR3 loop: CASSLGFGTGELFF. For the CDR3, the DNA is TGTGCCAGCAGCTTAGGGTTTGGGACCGGGGAGCTGTTTTTT. Full variable domain (remainder filled in from reference TRBV7-2 and TRBJ2-2): GAGVSQSPSNKVTEKGKDVELRCDPISGHTALYWYRQSLGQGLEFLIYFQGNSAPDKSGLPSDRFSAERTGGSVSTLTIQRTQQEDSAVYLCASSLGFGTGELFFGEGSRLTVL.

The chain carries TRBV25-1 and TRBJ2-1; 9 positions agree with TRBD2. This CDR3 contains 16 residues. Germline V gene lookup returns CDR1 MGHDK and CDR2 SYGVNS. V dropped 0 bases and J dropped 3; count of bases not matched to a gene: 3. The CDR3: CASSEYAGGIYNEQFF. The CDR3 nucleotides are TGTGCCAGCAGTGAATACGCGGGAGGGATCTACAATGAGCAGTTCTTC.

The chain recombines TRBV6-1 with TRBJ2-7; 9 bases line up with TRBD1. Germline V gene lookup returns CDR1 MNHNS and CDR2 SASEGT. V gave up 6 bases and J gave up 6 bases; unmatched junction bases: 6. The CDR3 covers 13 residues. CDR3 DNA sequence: TGTGCCAGCAGAGACAGGGGGGGTCGCGAGCAGTACTTC. Its translation: CASRDRGGREQYF.